This is a list of T cell receptor beta chains from one sample in a study of monozygotic twins with inflammatory bowel disease. TCRdb re-called the 5' RACE reads and catalogs CDR3 proteins one per entry, DNA excluded. This table lists around 450,000 distinct CDR3 sequences. The sequencing sample was made of blood. These receptors all come from a human donor with ulcerative colitis or Crohn's disease, or a healthy co-twin of an affected twin (not recorded which). The CDR3 runs from the conserved cysteine through the conserved F or W.

>TRBJ1-2|TRBV12-3/TRBV12-4
CASSLSGELGGYTF
>TRBJ1-5|TRBV7-8
CASSPLGGTNQPQHF
>TRBJ1-2|TRBV6-5
CASSYPKQGANYGYTF
>TRBJ2-7|TRBV10-3
CAISESGGTEQYF
>TRBJ2-2|TRBV9
CVSSVGGGSNTGELFF
>TRBJ2-3|TRBV20-1
CSARMTSGSGIGTDTQYF
>TRBJ2-6|TRBV7-3
CASRSPGTISGANVLTF
>TRBJ2-7|TRBV28
CAVKGGKGYEQYF
>TRBJ1-1|TRBV7-9
CASSPSLASGNTEAFF
>TRBJ1-1|TRBV6-1
CASSERTGFTEAFF
>TRBJ2-3|TRBV12-3/TRBV12-4
CASSWGLGITDTQYF
>TRBJ2-3|TRBV14
CASSQDRVGRASTDTQYF
>TRBJ2-6|TRBV5-1
CASSLVPYSGANVLTF
>TRBJ2-4|TRBV6-2/TRBV6-3
CASSPQGNIQYF
>TRBJ2-7|TRBV15
CATSGGLAGGYEQYF
>TRBJ2-7|TRBV6-5
CASSYGQGTYEQYF
>TRBJ1-1|TRBV6-6
CASSQRGAEAFF
>TRBJ1-1|TRBV5-1
CASAWDTNTEAFF
>TRBJ2-7|TRBV29-1
CSVVGQGPYEQYF
>TRBJ2-5|TRBV5-6
CASSLTLAGRETQYF
>TRBJ1-1|TRBV6-1
CASSDGQGGNTEAFF
>TRBJ2-5|TRBV6-5
CASTKGPGETQYF
>TRBJ2-7|TRBV12-3/TRBV12-4
CASSPSGTGGYEQYF
>TRBJ1-5|TRBV28
CASSFLIGGPNQPQHF
>TRBJ2-1|TRBV6-1
CASGAYNEQFF
>TRBJ2-5|TRBV27
CASRTTSEETQYF
>TRBJ2-6|TRBV3-1
CASSQVGGVISGANVLTF
>TRBJ1-1|TRBV30
CAWSGSNTEAFF
>TRBJ1-1|TRBV30
CAWRYNQLREGLGEAFF
>TRBJ2-5|TRBV6-5
CASSYSRSTTGATRETQYF
>TRBJ1-1|TRBV7-3
CASSFYRGSEAFF
>TRBJ1-2|TRBV9
CASSVGQTGYGYTF
>TRBJ1-4|TRBV5-7
CASSLGPTSGEKLFF
>TRBJ2-1|TRBV20-1
CSARVPASYNEQFF
>TRBJ2-3|TRBV18
CASSPTSTDTQYF
>TRBJ2-7|TRBV29-1
CSVVPVLSYEQYF
>TRBJ1-3|TRBV30
CAWGTGGVNTIYF
>TRBJ1-1|TRBV9
CASSAHTVNTEAFF
>TRBJ2-1|TRBV6-2/TRBV6-3
CASSLSGSRVNEQFF
>TRBJ1-1|TRBV10-3
CAISDRLDRGQAFF
>TRBJ2-5|TRBV10-3
CAISDSGETQYF
>TRBJ2-6|TRBV12-3/TRBV12-4
CASNNVGGTGYSGANVLTF
>TRBJ2-3|TRBV7-7
CASSPRDSSTDTQYF
>TRBJ2-7|TRBV20-1
CSADRDGSYEQYF
>TRBJ2-1|TRBV11-1
CASSLALTFTATPYNEQFF
>TRBJ2-7|TRBV6-1
CASRRSLPRAGEGYEQYF
>TRBJ2-5|TRBV20-1
CSARFSGETQYF
>TRBJ2-5|TRBV28
CASSSGFTRTPQETQNF
>TRBJ1-5|TRBV4-1
CASSQEEGLSPQHF
>TRBJ2-1|TRBV20-1
CSARLAGKNEQFF
>TRBJ1-1|TRBV5-1
CASSLDWVAEAFF
>TRBJ2-3|TRBV20-1
CSARASSGSFTDTQYF
>TRBJ2-1|TRBV11-3
CASSLGGLNEQFF
>TRBJ1-5|TRBV15
CATSREGTGGNQPQHF